Below are 7 T cell receptor beta chains sequenced from a single sample in a study of T cells in Graves' hyperthyroidism and ophthalmopathy. Regions amplified from RNA transcripts were the TCR beta CDR3 regions. TCR CDR3 underwent first-round RT-PCR with the HTBI primer set. Via MiXCR, TCRdb re-called the multiplex PCR reads, giving one row per CDR3 protein. The table has approximately 400,000 distinct CDR3 sequences, over 11% seen once. Sequencing used blood. These TCRs come from a woman aged 55-75 years with Graves' hyperthyroidism.

The sample holds many counts of this clonotype. The chain joins TRBV6-1 to TRBJ2-7; D is undetermined. Germline CDR1 MNHNS, CDR2 SASEGT. V shed 5 bases and J shed 0 bases, with 17 bases lying between them. The CDR3 covers 16 residues. Written as DNA, the CDR3 is TGTGCCAGCAGTCCAAGCCCGACCCCCCGCTCCTACGAGCAGTACTTC. Its translation is CASSPSPTPRSYEQYF.

In the case of this clonotype: At one end, the junction sequence differs from germline, possibly due to a read error. V is TRBV11-2 and J is TRBJ2-2, with 7 bases identical to TRBD2. CDR3 length: 14 residues. Germline CDR1 is SGHAT and CDR2 is FQNNGV. Here the CDR3 reads CASGGVSWVGELLF. CDR3 DNA: TGTGCCAGCGGGGGGGTCAGCTGGGTCGGGGAGCTGCTTTTT.

The J gene is TRBJ2-6, the V gene TRBV7-9; no firm D call. Germline CDR1 and CDR2: SEHNR and FQNEAQ (reference sequence). The CDR3 is made up of 17 amino acids. Trimming took off 2 bases at V and 0 bases at J, with 11 bases between the two ends. The CDR3 DNA follows: TGTGCCAGCAGCTTAAAATCGCGGAGCTCTGGGGCCAACGTCCTGACTTTC. Its translation is CASSLKSRSSGANVLTF.

This clonotype was seen a handful of times. J is TRBJ1-1 and V is TRBV7-9; no clear D gene. V was pared by 5 bases and J by 0 bases, with 7 bases between. The germline gives CDR1 SEHNR, CDR2 FQNEAQ (reference sequence). The length of the CDR3 is 13 residues. CDR3: CASSTHMNTEAFF. In DNA form, the CDR3 reads TGTGCCAGCAGCACACACATGAACACTGAAGCTTTCTTT. Variable domain in full (rest from reference TRBV7-9 and TRBJ1-1): DTGVSQNPRHKITKRGQNVTFRCDPISEHNRLYWYRQTLGQGPEFLTYFQNEAQLEKSRLLSDRFSAERPKGSFSTLEIQRTEQGDSAMYLCASSTHMNTEAFFGQGTRLTVV.

This clonotype was seen at least ten times. The J gene is TRBJ2-1, the V gene TRBV6-2 or TRBV6-3; D perhaps matches TRBD2 (5 bases). There are 14 residues in the CDR3. CDR1 is MNHEY and CDR2 is SVGEGT in the germline V gene. V was trimmed by 0 bases and J by 4 bases, leaving 7 bases between them. CDR3 amino acids: CASSYSGGYNEQFF. CDR3 nucleotide sequence: TGTGCCAGCAGTTACTCTGGCGGGTACAATGAGCAGTTCTTC.

At least ten counts were recorded for this clonotype. The chain combines TRBV30 with TRBJ2-7; D gene uncertain. With 0 bases removed from V and 5 bases from J, the gap between germline ends came to 20 bases. The germline gives CDR1 GTSNPN, CDR2 SVGIG (reference sequence). The length of the CDR3 is 16 residues. CDR3 DNA: TGTGCCTGGAGTGTACAGCACGTCTCTATGGGTAACGAGCAGTACTTC. This gives the protein CAWSVQHVSMGNEQYF. The variable domain in full, with the rest retrieved from reference TRBV30 and TRBJ2-7, is SQTIHQWPATLVQPVGSPLSLECTVEGTSNPNLYWYRQAAGRGLQLLFYSVGIGQISSEVPQNLSASRPQDRQFILSSKKLLLSDSGFYLCAWSVQHVSMGNEQYFGPGTRLTVT.

V and J are TRBV5-1 and TRBJ2-5; D not resolved. V lost 4 bases, J lost 2 bases, and 12 bases lay in between. Germline V gene data show CDR1 as SGHRS and CDR2 as YFSETQ. This CDR3 contains 14 residues. CDR3 sequence: CASSLSNIQETQYF. The CDR3 DNA is TGCGCCAGCAGCCTCTCCAATATTCAAGAGACCCAGTACTTC.